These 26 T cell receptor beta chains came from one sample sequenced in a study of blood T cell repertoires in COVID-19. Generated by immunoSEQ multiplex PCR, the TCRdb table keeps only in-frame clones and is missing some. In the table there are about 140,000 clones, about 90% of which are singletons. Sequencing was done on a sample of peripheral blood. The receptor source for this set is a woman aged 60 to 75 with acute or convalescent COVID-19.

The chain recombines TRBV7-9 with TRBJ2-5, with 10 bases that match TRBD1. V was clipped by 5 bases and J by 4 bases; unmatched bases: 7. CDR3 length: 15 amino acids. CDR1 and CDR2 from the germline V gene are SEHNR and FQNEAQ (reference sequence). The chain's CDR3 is CASSIFRDRGETQYF. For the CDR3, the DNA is TGTGCCAGCAGCATATTCCGGGACAGGGGAGAGACCCAGTACTTC.

The CDR3 spells CATSRGDRGDSYNEQFF. CDR3 DNA sequence: TGTGCCACCAGCAGAGGGGACAGGGGGGACTCCTACAATGAGCAGTTCTTC. This chain joins TRBV15 and TRBJ2-1, with 11 bases lining up with TRBD1. Germline CDR1 reads LNHNV; CDR2 reads YYDKDF (reference sequence). Germline trimming cut 1 base from V and 0 bases from J; bases unmatched to any gene: 2. The length of the CDR3 is 17 residues.

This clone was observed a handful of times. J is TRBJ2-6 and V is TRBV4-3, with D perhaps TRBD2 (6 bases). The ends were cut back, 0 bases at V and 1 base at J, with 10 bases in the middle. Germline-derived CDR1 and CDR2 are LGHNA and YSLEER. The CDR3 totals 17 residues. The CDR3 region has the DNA TGCGCCAGCAGCCAAGACGGAGGACTATCTGGGGCCAACGTCCTGACTTTC. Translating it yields CASSQDGGLSGANVLTF.

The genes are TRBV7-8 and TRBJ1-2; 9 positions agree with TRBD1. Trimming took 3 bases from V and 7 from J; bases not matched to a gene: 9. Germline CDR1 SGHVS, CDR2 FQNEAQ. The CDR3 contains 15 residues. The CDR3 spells CASSFAGQGSAGYTF. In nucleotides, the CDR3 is TGTGCCAGCAGCTTCGCCGGACAGGGGAGTGCTGGCTACACCTTC.

The DNA for the CDR3 is TGTGCCAGCAGCCCCTCCAGCGACTCACCCCTCCACTTT. It is translated as CASSPSSDSPLHF. This chain connects TRBV9 to TRBJ1-6; D gene ambiguous. Germline V gene data show CDR1 as SGDLS and CDR2 as YYNGEE. This CDR3 comprises 13 residues. V was trimmed by 4 bases and J by 10 bases, leaving 12 bases between them. Looking up the rest from reference TRBV9 and TRBJ1-6 gives the full variable domain: DSGVTQTPKHLITATGQRVTLRCSPRSGDLSVYWYQQSLDQGLQFLIQYYNGEERAKGNILERFSAQQFPDLHSELNLSSLELGDSALYFCASSPSSDSPLHFGNGTRLTVT.

The CDR3 nucleotides read TGTGCCAGCAGTTTAAGCCAGCCCGGGGACCAGTACTTC. Its protein product is CASSLSQPGDQYF. V usage is TRBV28 and J usage is TRBJ2-5; D possibly corresponds to TRBD2 (5 bases). V lost 2 bases, J lost 10 bases, and 14 bases lay in between. From germline, CDR1 is MDHEN and CDR2 SYDVKM. The CDR3 has 13 amino acids.

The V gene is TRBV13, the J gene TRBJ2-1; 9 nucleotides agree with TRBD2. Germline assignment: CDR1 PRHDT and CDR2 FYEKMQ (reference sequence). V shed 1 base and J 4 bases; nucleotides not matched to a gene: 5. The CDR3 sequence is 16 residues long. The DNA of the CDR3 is TGTGCCAGCAGCTTAGTGGGGCTAGCGGGGTACAATGAGCAGTTCTTC. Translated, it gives CASSLVGLAGYNEQFF.

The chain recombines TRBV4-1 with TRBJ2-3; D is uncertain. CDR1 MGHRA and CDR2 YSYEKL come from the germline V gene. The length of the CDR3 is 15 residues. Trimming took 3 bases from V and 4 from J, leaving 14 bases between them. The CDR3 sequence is CASSHIGVAADTQYF. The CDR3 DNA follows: TGCGCCAGCAGCCACATTGGAGTAGCCGCAGATACGCAGTATTTT.

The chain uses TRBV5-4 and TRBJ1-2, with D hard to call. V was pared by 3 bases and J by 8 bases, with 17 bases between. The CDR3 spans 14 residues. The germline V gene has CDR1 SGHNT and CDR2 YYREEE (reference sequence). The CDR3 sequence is CASSSHEGIGGYTF. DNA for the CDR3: TGTGCCAGCAGCTCTCATGAGGGAATTGGGGGCTACACCTTC.

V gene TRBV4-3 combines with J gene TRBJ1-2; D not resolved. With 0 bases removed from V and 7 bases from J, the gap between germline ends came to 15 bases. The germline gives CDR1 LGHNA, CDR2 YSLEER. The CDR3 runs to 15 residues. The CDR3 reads CASSQDAGSLPGYTF. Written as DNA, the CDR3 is TGCGCCAGCAGCCAAGACGCCGGGAGCCTCCCTGGCTACACCTTC.

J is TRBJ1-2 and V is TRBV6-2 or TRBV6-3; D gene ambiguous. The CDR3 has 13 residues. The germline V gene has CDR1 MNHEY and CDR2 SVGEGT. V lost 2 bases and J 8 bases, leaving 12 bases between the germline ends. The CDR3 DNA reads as TGTGCCAGCAGTTACCCGGGAGCGGGGGGCTACACCTTC. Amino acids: CASSYPGAGGYTF.

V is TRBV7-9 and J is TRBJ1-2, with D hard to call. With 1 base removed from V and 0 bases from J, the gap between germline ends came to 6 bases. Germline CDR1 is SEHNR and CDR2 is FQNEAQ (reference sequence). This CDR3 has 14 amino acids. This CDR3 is CASSLELSNYGYTF. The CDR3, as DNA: TGTGCCAGCAGCTTAGAACTATCTAACTATGGCTACACCTTC.

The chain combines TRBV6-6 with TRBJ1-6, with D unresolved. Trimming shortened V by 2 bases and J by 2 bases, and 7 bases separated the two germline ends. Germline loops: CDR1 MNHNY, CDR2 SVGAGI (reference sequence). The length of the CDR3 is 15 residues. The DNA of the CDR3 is TGTGCCAGCAGTTACGACAAGACCTATAATTCACCCCTCCACTTT. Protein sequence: CASSYDKTYNSPLHF.

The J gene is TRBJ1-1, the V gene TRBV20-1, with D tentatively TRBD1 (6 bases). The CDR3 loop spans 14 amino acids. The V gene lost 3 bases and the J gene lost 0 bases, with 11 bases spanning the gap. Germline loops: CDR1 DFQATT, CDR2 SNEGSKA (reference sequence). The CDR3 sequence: CSASRGAMNTEAFF. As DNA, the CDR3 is TGCAGTGCTAGTCGGGGGGCCATGAACACTGAAGCTTTCTTT.

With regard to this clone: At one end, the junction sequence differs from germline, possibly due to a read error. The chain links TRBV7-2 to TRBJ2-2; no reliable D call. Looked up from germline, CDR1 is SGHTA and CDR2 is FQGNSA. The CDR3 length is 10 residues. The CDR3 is CLEDTGELFF. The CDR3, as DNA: TGCCTCGAGGACACCGGGGAGCTGTTTTTT.

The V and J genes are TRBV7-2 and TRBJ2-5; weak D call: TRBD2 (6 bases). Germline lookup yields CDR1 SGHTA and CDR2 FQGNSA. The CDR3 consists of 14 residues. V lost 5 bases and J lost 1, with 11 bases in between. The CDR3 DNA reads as TGTGCCAGCAGCCAAGGAGGGACCCAAGAGACCCAGTACTTC. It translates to CASSQGGTQETQYF.

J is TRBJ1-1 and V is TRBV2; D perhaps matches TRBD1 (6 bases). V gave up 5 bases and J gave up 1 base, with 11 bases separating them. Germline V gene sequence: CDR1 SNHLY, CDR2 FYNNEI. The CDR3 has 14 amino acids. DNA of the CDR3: TGTGCCAGCAGTTCGGGACACCAGAACACTGAAGCTTTCTTT. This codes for CASSSGHQNTEAFF.

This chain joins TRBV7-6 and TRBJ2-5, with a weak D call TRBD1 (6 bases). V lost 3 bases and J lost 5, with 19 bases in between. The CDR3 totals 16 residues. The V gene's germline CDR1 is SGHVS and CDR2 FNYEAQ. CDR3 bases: TGTGCCAGCAGCTTCCAGACAGGTGTCCTTGGGGAGACCCAGTACTTC. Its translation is CASSFQTGVLGETQYF.

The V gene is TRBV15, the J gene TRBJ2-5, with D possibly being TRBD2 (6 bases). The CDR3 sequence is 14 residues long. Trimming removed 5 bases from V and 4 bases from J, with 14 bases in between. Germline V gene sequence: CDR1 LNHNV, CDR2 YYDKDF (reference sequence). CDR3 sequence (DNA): TGTGCCACCAGCGAGAGAAGGGGAGGAGAGACCCAGTACTTC. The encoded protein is CATSERRGGETQYF.

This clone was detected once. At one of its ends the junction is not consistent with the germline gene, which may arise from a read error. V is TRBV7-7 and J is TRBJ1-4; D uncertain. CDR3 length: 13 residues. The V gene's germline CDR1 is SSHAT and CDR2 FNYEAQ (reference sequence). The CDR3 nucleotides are TGTGCTAGCAGCCCCACAGAGAATGAAAAACTGTTTTTT. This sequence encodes CASSPTENEKLFF.

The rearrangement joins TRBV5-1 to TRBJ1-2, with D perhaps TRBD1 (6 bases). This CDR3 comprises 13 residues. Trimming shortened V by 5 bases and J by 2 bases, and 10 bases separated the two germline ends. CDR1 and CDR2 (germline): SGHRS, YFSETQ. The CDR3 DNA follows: TGCGCCAGCAGGGTGGACAGCAACTATGGCTACACCTTC. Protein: CASRVDSNYGYTF.

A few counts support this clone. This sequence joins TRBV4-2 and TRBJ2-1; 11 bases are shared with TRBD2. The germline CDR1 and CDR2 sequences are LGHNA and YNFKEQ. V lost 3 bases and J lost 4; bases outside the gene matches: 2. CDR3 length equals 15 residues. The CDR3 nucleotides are TGTGCCAGCAGCCAGGGACTAGCGGATTACAATGAGCAGTTCTTC. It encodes CASSQGLADYNEQFF.

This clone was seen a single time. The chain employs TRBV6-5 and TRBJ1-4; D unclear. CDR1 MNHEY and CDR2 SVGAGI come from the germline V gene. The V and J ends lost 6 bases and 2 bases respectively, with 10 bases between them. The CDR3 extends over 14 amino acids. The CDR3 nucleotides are TGTGCCAGCAGGATTGACAATACTAATGAAAAACTGTTTTTT. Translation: CASRIDNTNEKLFF.

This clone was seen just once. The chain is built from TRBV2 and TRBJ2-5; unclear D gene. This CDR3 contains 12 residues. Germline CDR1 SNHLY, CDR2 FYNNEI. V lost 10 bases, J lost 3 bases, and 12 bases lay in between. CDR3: CATKRQEETQYF. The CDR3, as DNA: TGTGCCACAAAACGACAAGAAGAGACCCAGTACTTC.

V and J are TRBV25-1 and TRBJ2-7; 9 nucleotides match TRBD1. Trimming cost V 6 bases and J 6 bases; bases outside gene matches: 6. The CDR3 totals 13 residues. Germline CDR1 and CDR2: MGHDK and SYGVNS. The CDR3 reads CASSADRGFEQYF. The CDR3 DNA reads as TGTGCCAGCAGCGCGGACAGGGGTTTCGAGCAGTACTTC.

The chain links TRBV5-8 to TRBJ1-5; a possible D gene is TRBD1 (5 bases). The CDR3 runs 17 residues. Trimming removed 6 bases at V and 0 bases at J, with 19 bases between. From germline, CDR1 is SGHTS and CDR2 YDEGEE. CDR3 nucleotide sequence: TGTGCCAGCACCGATGGGACTTTCATAAATAGCAATCAGCCCCAGCATTTT. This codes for CASTDGTFINSNQPQHF.